This T cell receptor (beta chain) appears in the sequencing data of a study of monozygotic twins with inflammatory bowel disease. Study outcomes and limitations: Support was lacking for any single strong IBD-associated signal or clonotype.

Regarding this clonotype: What it recognizes is unknown.

This CDR3 has 14 amino acids. The germline V gene has CDR1 SGHTA and CDR2 FQGNSA. Researchers collected around 2.6 ml of blood per donor. A total RNA quantity of around 3,600 ng went into each TCR library. UMIs that included a 6-nucleotide sample barcode were added by template switching, which took place during cDNA synthesis. After re-calling the 5' RACE reads, TCRdb lists one entry per CDR3 protein, DNA absent. The table for this sample gives fewer than 550,000 distinct CDR3 sequences. Specimen: blood. The sequence was collected from a human donor with ulcerative colitis or Crohn's disease, or a healthy co-twin of an affected twin (not recorded which). The genes are TRBV7-2 and TRBJ2-3; TCRdb's D call, TRBD2, is unchecked because there is no DNA. This chain's CDR3 is CASSLTSGGYTQYF.